These 20 T cell receptor beta chains share one sample of origin, sequenced in a study of T-cell reconstitution after alpha-beta-depleted transplantation in children (TCRdb year 2016). Taken with the paper, the label for treatment or condition translates to: allogeneic hematopoietic cell transplantation with graft depleted of TCRalphabeta T cells and CD19 B cells. The library was obtained by PCR. Sequenced using an Illumina HiSeq 2500. To normalize quantification of the TCRbeta repertoire, the TCR libraries were built with molecular barcoding that relied on unique molecular identifiers. The public reads were reanalyzed by TCRdb: fastp trimming at Q25, MiXCR alignment, in-frame beta chains only. Rows are unified per CDR3 protein, each entry keeping the most common DNA and genes. The sample contains about 150,000 distinct CDR3 sequences, roughly 9% of them found a single time. Of the sample, about a sixth falls within the top ten clones.

The source was PBMCs, mostly from graft donor cells, collected 180 days after TCRalphabeta/CD19-depleted stem cell transplant. The receptors come from a female patient aged 2 to 10 who had a stem cell transplant for congenital amegakaryocytic thrombocytopenia, so the T cells may come from the graft donor.

This clonotype was picked up many times. The chain uses TRBV7-9 and TRBJ2-7; tentatively, D is TRBD1 (6 bases). CDR1 is SEHNR, CDR2 FQNEAQ, per germline (reference sequence). V lost 5 bases and J lost 2, with 13 bases in between. CDR3 length equals 14 residues. CDR3 protein: CASSPGVFTYEQYF. DNA of the CDR3: TGTGCCAGCAGCCCAGGGGTTTTCACCTACGAGCAGTACTTC.

This clonotype was detected ten times or more. The chain employs TRBV29-1 and TRBJ1-6; TRBD1 matches at 8 bases. Germline V gene lookup returns CDR1 SQVTM and CDR2 ANQGSEA. The CDR3 runs to 19 residues. The V segment lost 0 bases and the J segment 0 bases; nucleotides outside the gene matches: 10. This chain's CDR3 is CSVEDSTGQESSYNSPLHF. Written as DNA, the CDR3 is TGCAGCGTTGAAGATAGTACGGGACAGGAAAGCTCCTATAATTCACCCCTCCACTTT.

This clonotype was picked up many times. The J gene is TRBJ1-5, the V gene TRBV20-1; D remains unclear. Looked up from germline, CDR1 is DFQATT and CDR2 is SNEGSKA (reference sequence). With 2 bases removed from V and 4 bases from J, the gap between germline ends came to 12 bases. The CDR3 has 14 residues. The CDR3 DNA is TGCAGTGCTAGATCCGGGGAATCGAATCAGCCCCAGCATTTT. It is translated as CSARSGESNQPQHF.

In this sample, this clonotype turned up many times. The rearrangement uses TRBV20-1 and TRBJ1-1, with D hard to call. Germline CDR1 DFQATT, CDR2 SNEGSKA (reference sequence). There are 13 residues in the CDR3. V dropped 5 bases and J dropped 1 base, with 11 bases sitting between them. The CDR3 loop reads CSAPMFGNTEAFF. In nucleotides, the CDR3 is TGCAGTGCTCCAATGTTCGGGAACACTGAAGCTTTCTTT.

This clonotype has at least ten counts. The J gene is TRBJ2-1, the V gene TRBV3-1, with no clear D. Trimming left V 4 bases short and J 0 bases short, with 10 bases between. The V gene's germline CDR1 is LGHDT and CDR2 YNNKEL (reference sequence). The CDR3 runs 15 residues. CDR3 sequence (DNA): TGTGCCAGCAGCCCTTCAAGGAGCTCCTACAATGAGCAGTTCTTC. Encoded protein: CASSPSRSSYNEQFF.

This clonotype was counted at least ten times. V and J are TRBV29-1 and TRBJ2-3, with D possibly matching TRBD2 (6 bases). The germline V and J ends were trimmed by 6 bases and 4 bases, with 17 bases remaining between them. Germline V gives CDR1 SQVTM, CDR2 ANQGSEA. The CDR3 runs to 14 residues. The CDR3 region is CSVRAGQWADTQYF. In DNA, the CDR3 is TGCAGCGTGCGCGCGGGGCAGTGGGCAGATACGCAGTATTTT.

The chain couples TRBV14 to TRBJ2-1; weak D call: TRBD2 (5 bases). This CDR3 has 15 amino acids. V gave up 0 bases and J gave up 7 bases, with 13 bases separating them. Per germline, CDR1 SGHDN and CDR2 FVKESK. CDR3: CASSQDSRLANEQFF. The CDR3 nucleotides are TGTGCCAGCAGCCAAGATTCACGGCTAGCTAATGAGCAGTTCTTC. Combining the CDR3 with reference TRBV14 and TRBJ2-1 gives the whole variable domain EAGVTQFPSHSVIEKGQTVTLRCDPISGHDNLYWYRRVMGKEIKFLLHFVKESKQDESGMPNNRFLAERTGGTYSTLKVQPAELEDSGVYFCASSQDSRLANEQFFGPGTRLTVL.

This clonotype has at least ten counts. V gene TRBV6-5 combines with J gene TRBJ2-1; D is possibly TRBD2 (6 bases). V lost 2 bases and J lost 9, with 11 bases in between. There are 13 residues in the CDR3. CDR1 and CDR2 from the germline V gene are MNHEY and SVGAGI. The CDR3 here is CASSYVTGVEQFF. The CDR3 DNA reads as TGTGCCAGCAGTTACGTGACGGGAGTTGAGCAGTTCTTC.

This clonotype was detected ten times or more. V is TRBV5-1 and J is TRBJ2-1; D call uncertain. Germline CDR1 SGHRS, CDR2 YFSETQ. V gave up 2 bases and J gave up 8 bases, with 8 bases separating them. This CDR3 contains 12 residues. The CDR3 DNA reads TGCGCCAGCAGCTTCCGGAAGTATGAGCAGTTCTTC. The encoded protein is CASSFRKYEQFF.

The sample holds a few counts of this clonotype. This rearrangement joins TRBV7-9 to TRBJ2-6; TRBD1 agrees at 8 bases. J was trimmed by 2 bases and V by 7 bases; bases with no gene match: 4. Looked up from germline, CDR1 is SEHNR and CDR2 is FQNEAQ (reference sequence). CDR3 length: 15 amino acids. CDR3 region: CASTRQGPGANVLTF. In DNA form, the CDR3 reads TGTGCCAGCACCAGACAGGGGCCTGGGGCCAACGTCCTGACTTTC.

This clonotype was seen ten or more times. V is TRBV5-5 and J is TRBJ2-7; tentatively, D is TRBD2 (6 bases). Germline V CDR1 and CDR2: SGHKS, YYEKEE (reference sequence). Trimming left V 4 bases short and J 2 bases short, with 16 bases between. The CDR3 runs to 15 residues. CDR3 in amino acids: CASSQAWPGAYEQYF. CDR3 DNA sequence: TGTGCCAGCAGCCAAGCTTGGCCGGGGGCCTACGAGCAGTACTTC. The full variable domain, rest sourced from reference TRBV5-5 and TRBJ2-7, is DAGVTQSPTHLIKTRGQQVTLRCSPISGHKSVSWYQQVLGQGPQFIFQYYEKEERGRGNFPDRFSARQFPNYSSELNVNALLLGDSALYLCASSQAWPGAYEQYFGPGTRLTVT.

A few counts support this clonotype. The rearrangement links TRBV5-1 to TRBJ2-5, with TRBD2 matching over 8 bases. The CDR3 is made up of 18 amino acids. J was trimmed by 0 bases and V by 0 bases; bases with no gene match: 10. Germline V gene data show CDR1 as SGHRS and CDR2 as YFSETQ. CDR3 protein: CASSLAGLSGTYQETQYF. CDR3 in DNA: TGCGCCAGCAGCTTGGCTGGGCTTAGCGGGACGTACCAAGAGACCCAGTACTTC.

The chain recombines TRBV19 with TRBJ2-7; TRBD2 matches 7 bases. Germline CDR1 and CDR2: LNHDA and SQIVND (reference sequence). The junction had 7 bases not matched to a gene; V was cut back by 5 bases and J by 0 bases. This CDR3 contains 15 residues. DNA for the CDR3: TGTGCCAGTAGTGCCTCCGGGACTAACTCCTACGAGCAGTACTTC. This codes for CASSASGTNSYEQYF.

The table lists this clonotype with a few counts. The rearrangement uses TRBV5-1 and TRBJ2-1; D is unclear. Germline lookup yields CDR1 SGHRS and CDR2 YFSETQ. V was clipped by 4 bases and J by 1 base, with 12 bases between them. The CDR3 consists of 15 residues. The CDR3, as DNA: TGCGCCAGCAGCGAAACTCGGGTGTCCTACAATGAGCAGTTCTTC. Translated, it gives CASSETRVSYNEQFF.

The chain couples TRBV20-1 to TRBJ1-6; 11 bases match TRBD1. The CDR3 is 18 residues long. CDR1 is DFQATT, CDR2 SNEGSKA, per germline (reference sequence). With 5 bases clipped from V and 0 bases from J, the junction kept 9 bases outside the gene matches. The CDR3 protein is CSALRDRGSSSYNSPLHF. The CDR3 DNA follows: TGCAGTGCTCTCCGGGACAGGGGGTCGAGCTCCTATAATTCACCCCTCCACTTT.

This clonotype was seen many times. The chain employs TRBV6-1 and TRBJ2-5; D is uncertain. V was shortened by 2 bases and J by 2 bases, with 12 bases between the two germline ends. This CDR3 is 15 amino acids long. Germline V gives CDR1 MNHNS, CDR2 SASEGT. CDR3 in DNA: TGTGCCAGCAGTGAAAGTGTACTACTTCAAGAGACCCAGTACTTC. Protein: CASSESVLLQETQYF.

This clonotype showed up many times. The rearrangement joins TRBV6-5 to TRBJ2-7; no clear D. Germline V gene data show CDR1 as MNHEY and CDR2 as SVGAGI. This CDR3 is built from 14 residues. Trimming cost V 4 bases and J 4 bases, with 14 bases left between them. The CDR3 region is CASSLEMGRYEQYF. The CDR3 DNA reads as TGTGCCAGCAGTTTGGAGATGGGTAGATACGAGCAGTACTTC.

This clonotype has a handful of counts. The chain has TRBV7-8 and TRBJ2-1; D is perhaps TRBD2 (5 bases). There are 16 residues in the CDR3. Trimming took off 3 bases at V and 3 bases at J, with 15 bases between the two ends. The germline gives CDR1 SGHVS, CDR2 FQNEAQ. CDR3 sequence: CASSFLWRAHYNEQFF. The CDR3 DNA reads as TGTGCCAGCAGCTTCCTTTGGCGGGCTCACTACAATGAGCAGTTCTTC.

In this sample, this clonotype turned up many times. The chain carries TRBV5-1 and TRBJ1-3, with 8 bases lining up with TRBD1. This CDR3 region has 16 residues. With 0 bases clipped from V and 0 bases from J, the junction kept 2 bases outside the gene matches. The germline CDR1 and CDR2 sequences are SGHRS and YFSETQ. CDR3 protein: CASSLAGGASGNTIYF. CDR3 DNA: TGCGCCAGCAGCTTGGCAGGGGGCGCCTCTGGAAACACCATATATTTT.

The V call is TRBV7-2, the J call TRBJ2-5, with a weak D call TRBD2 (6 bases). The CDR3 covers 12 residues. Germline V lookup: CDR1 SGHTA, CDR2 FQGNSA. Trimming left V 6 bases short and J 5 bases short, with 10 bases between. The CDR3 DNA follows: TGTGCCAGCAGGGGAGGAAGCGAGACCCAGTACTTC. Residues: CASRGGSETQYF.